This TCR beta chain was recovered during a study of coeliac disease. Points from the study as a whole: Lamina propria and intraepithelial cell fractions may contain each other's cells.

Sequencing used immunoSEQ multiplex PCR; TCRdb keeps in-frame clones, though not all of them. The sample yields approximately 1,200 clones, roughly 53% seen once. For this clone: Its target is not known.

The CDR3 contains 16 residues. The V end was cut by 0 bases, the J end by 6 bases, with 12 bases between. Germline V gives CDR1 LGHNA, CDR2 YNFKEQ. The V call is TRBV4-2, the J call TRBJ1-6; weak D call: TRBD1 (5 bases). This TCR derives from a man between 65 and 80 years old without celiac disease. Sequenced input: intraepithelial lymphocytes from the gut. CDR3 in DNA: TGTGCCAGCAGCCAAGATAGAGCAGGGTCTAATTCACCCCTCCACTTT. This translates into CASSQDRAGSNSPLHF.